This entry lists 9 T cell receptor beta chains sequenced from one sample in a study of blood T cell repertoires in COVID-19. Method: immunoSEQ multiplex PCR; TCRdb's copy keeps in-frame clones and lacks some. Of around 170,000 clones in the sample, about 86% were seen once. The sequenced material came from peripheral blood. These receptors all come from an older woman with acute or convalescent COVID-19.

The V call is TRBV6-1, the J call TRBJ2-1, with TRBD2 matching over 10 bases. Per the germline V gene, CDR1 is MNHNS and CDR2 is SASEGT. This CDR3 has 17 amino acids. The junction had 10 bases not matched to a gene; V was cut back by 1 base and J by 7 bases. The DNA for the CDR3 is TGTGCCAGCAGTGAAGTGGGAGCGGGGGGGCCTTGGAATGAGCAGTTCTTC. Its protein is CASSEVGAGGPWNEQFF.

This chain joins TRBV5-1 and TRBJ1-2; TRBD1 aligns across 7 bases. Germline V gene data show CDR1 as SGHRS and CDR2 as YFSETQ. J gave up 2 bases and V 4 bases, and 8 bases lay outside the gene matches. The CDR3 has 15 residues. CDR3 DNA: TGCGCCAGCAGCCCGGGACAGACGAGAAACTATGGCTACACCTTC. It translates to CASSPGQTRNYGYTF.

V usage is TRBV2 and J usage is TRBJ1-4; the D is unclear. Between the trimmed V and J ends, which lost 6 bases and 8 bases, there was a span of 13 bases. The CDR3 totals 13 residues. Germline lookup yields CDR1 SNHLY and CDR2 FYNNEI. The CDR3 region is CASREGYSEKLFF. In nucleotides, the CDR3 is TGTGCCAGCAGAGAGGGATATAGCGAAAAACTGTTTTTT.

The chain carries TRBV28 and TRBJ2-1; D unresolved. This CDR3 comprises 12 residues. Germline-derived CDR1 and CDR2 are MDHEN and SYDVKM. Trimming removed 10 bases from V and 16 bases from J, with 23 bases in between. This CDR3 reads CATTRRPHRIFF. CDR3 nucleotide sequence: TGTGCCACCACCCGGCGGCCCCATCGCATTTTCTTC.

V gene TRBV18 combines with J gene TRBJ1-1; 7 positions agree with TRBD1. This CDR3 comprises 18 residues. Germline values: CDR1 KGHSH, CDR2 LQKENI. V lost 3 bases and J lost 0; bases outside the gene matches: 13. The CDR3, as DNA: TGTGCCAGCTCACCCTCGCTCATAACGGACAGGTTGAACACTGAAGCTTTCTTT. The encoded protein is CASSPSLITDRLNTEAFF. The whole variable domain, filled in from reference TRBV18 and TRBJ1-1, reads NAGVMQNPRHLVRRRGQEARLRCSPMKGHSHVYWYRQLPEEGLKFMVYLQKENIIDESGMPKERFSAEFPKEGPSILRIQQVVRGDSAAYFCASSPSLITDRLNTEAFFGQGTRLTVV.

The rearrangement links TRBV2 to TRBJ2-7; 8 bases line up with TRBD2. The CDR3 has 14 residues. Germline CDR1 reads SNHLY; CDR2 reads FYNNEI. The V gene end was trimmed by 7 bases and the J gene end by 1 base; junction bases not matched to a gene: 6. CDR3 sequence: CASINTGGSYEQYF. Written as DNA, the CDR3 is TGTGCCAGCATTAATACGGGAGGGTCCTACGAGCAGTACTTC.

The gene calls are TRBV11-2 and TRBJ2-7, with TRBD2 matching over 14 bases. Trimming removed 3 bases from V and 6 bases from J; junction bases left unmatched: 4. Looked up from germline, CDR1 is SGHAT and CDR2 is FQNNGV. This CDR3 is 15 amino acids long. The CDR3 coding sequence is TGTGCCAGCAGCTTTAGGACTAGCGGGAGGTTCGAGCAGTACTTC. It is translated as CASSFRTSGRFEQYF.

The V call is TRBV15, the J call TRBJ2-7, with a weak D call TRBD2 (6 bases). The CDR3 consists of 17 residues. Deletions cut 1 base from V and 0 bases from J, with 16 bases between. In germline, CDR1 is LNHNV, CDR2 YYDKDF (reference sequence). The CDR3 spells CATSRGRDSDYSYEQYF. DNA of the CDR3: TGTGCCACCAGCAGAGGGAGGGATTCAGACTACTCCTACGAGCAGTACTTC.

The rearrangement links TRBV6-5 to TRBJ2-1; D is ambiguous. V was clipped by 5 bases and J by 0 bases, with 11 bases between them. The germline V gene has CDR1 MNHEY and CDR2 SVGAGI. There are 15 residues in the CDR3. This CDR3 is CASSPLRLSYNEQFF. The DNA for the CDR3 is TGTGCCAGCAGTCCCCTCCGTCTCTCCTACAATGAGCAGTTCTTC.